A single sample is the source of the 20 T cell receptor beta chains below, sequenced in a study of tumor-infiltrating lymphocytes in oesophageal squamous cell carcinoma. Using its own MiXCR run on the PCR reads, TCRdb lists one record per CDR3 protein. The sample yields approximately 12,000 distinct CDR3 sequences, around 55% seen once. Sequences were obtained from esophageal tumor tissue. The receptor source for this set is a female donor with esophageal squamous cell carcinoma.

The CDR3 nucleotides read TGTGCCAGCAGCCTTACAGGATTGGCGGCTAGCGGGAGCCATGAGCAGTTCTTC. It yields the protein CASSLTGLAASGSHEQFF. The genes are TRBV7-2 and TRBJ2-7, with 10 nucleotides matching TRBD2. Near its end, the DNA agrees better with TRBJ2-1, so the J call may be wrong. Germline V CDR1 and CDR2: SGHTA, FQGNSA. CDR3 length equals 18 residues.

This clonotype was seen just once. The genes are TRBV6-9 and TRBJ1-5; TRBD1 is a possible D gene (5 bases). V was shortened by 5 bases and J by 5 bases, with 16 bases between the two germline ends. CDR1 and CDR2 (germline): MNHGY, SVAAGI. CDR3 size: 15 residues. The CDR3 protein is CASSTQGPNDQPQHF. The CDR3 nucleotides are TGTGCCAGCAGTACGCAGGGTCCCAATGATCAGCCCCAGCATTTT.

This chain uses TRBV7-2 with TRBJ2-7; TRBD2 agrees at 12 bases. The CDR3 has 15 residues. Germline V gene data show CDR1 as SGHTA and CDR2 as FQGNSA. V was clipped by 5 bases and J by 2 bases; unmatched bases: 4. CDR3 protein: CASSPWTSGTYEQYF. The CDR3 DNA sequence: TGTGCCAGCAGCCCATGGACTAGCGGGACCTACGAGCAGTACTTC.

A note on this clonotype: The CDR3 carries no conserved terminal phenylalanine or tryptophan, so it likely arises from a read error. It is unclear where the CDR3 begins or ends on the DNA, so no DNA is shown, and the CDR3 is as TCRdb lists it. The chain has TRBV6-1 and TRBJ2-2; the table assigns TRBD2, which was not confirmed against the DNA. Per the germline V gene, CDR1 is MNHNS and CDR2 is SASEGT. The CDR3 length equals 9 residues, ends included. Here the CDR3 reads CASSYSGLA.

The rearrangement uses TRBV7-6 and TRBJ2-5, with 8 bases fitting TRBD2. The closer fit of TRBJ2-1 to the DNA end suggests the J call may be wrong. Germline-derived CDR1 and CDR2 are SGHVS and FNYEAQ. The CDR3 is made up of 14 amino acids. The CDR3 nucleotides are TGTGCCAGCACACTGTCTAGCGGGCACAATGAGCAGTTCTTC. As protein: CASTLSSGHNEQFF.

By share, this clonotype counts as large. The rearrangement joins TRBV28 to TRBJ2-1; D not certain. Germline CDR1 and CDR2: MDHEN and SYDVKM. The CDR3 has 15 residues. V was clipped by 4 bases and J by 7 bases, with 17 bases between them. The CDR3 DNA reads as TGTGCCAGCAGTTCCCTGCTCGGCCCACAAAATGAGCAGTTCTTC. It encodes CASSSLLGPQNEQFF.

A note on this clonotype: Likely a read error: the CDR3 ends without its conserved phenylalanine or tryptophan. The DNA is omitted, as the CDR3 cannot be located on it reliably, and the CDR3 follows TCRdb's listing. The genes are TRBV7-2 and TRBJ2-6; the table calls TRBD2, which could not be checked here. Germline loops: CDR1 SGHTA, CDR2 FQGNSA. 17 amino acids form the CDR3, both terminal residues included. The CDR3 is CASSVTSGVNNEQYFGA.

In DNA form, the CDR3 reads TGTGCCAGCAGCTTTCTTGCGGGAGTCGGGGATACGCAGTATTTT. The encoded protein is CASSFLAGVGDTQYF. The chain carries TRBV7-3 and TRBJ2-3; 7 nucleotides line up with TRBD2. Trimming at V came to 3 bases and at J to 6 bases, leaving 9 bases not matched to a gene. Germline-derived CDR1 and CDR2 are SGHTA and FQGTGA. The CDR3 covers 15 residues.

CDR3 residues: CASSSYREGGYEQYF. The DNA for the CDR3 is TGTGCCAGCAGCTCATACAGGGAAGGAGGTTACGAGCAGTACTTC. The gene calls are TRBV7-2 and TRBJ2-5; D perhaps matches TRBD1 (6 bases). TRBJ2-7 explains the end of the DNA better; the J call may be wrong. Germline-derived CDR1 and CDR2 are SGHTA and FQGNSA. The CDR3 runs 15 residues.

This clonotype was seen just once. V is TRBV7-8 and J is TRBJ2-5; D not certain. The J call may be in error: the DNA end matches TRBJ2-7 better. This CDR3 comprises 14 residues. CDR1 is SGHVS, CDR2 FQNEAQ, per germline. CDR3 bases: TGTGCCAGCAGCTTAGGAGTGTTTGGGTACGAGCAGTACTTC. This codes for CASSLGVFGYEQYF.

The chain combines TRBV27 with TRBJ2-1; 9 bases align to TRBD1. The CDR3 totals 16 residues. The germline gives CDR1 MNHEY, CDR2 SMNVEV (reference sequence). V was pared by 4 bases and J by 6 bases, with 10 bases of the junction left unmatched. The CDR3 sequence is CASSSSGTGPGNEQFF. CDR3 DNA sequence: TGTGCCAGCAGTTCTTCCGGGACAGGGCCCGGCAATGAGCAGTTCTTC.

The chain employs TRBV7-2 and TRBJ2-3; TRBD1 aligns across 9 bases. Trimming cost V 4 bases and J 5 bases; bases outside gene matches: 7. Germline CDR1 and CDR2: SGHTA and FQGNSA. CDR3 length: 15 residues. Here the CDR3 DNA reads TGTGCCAGCAGCTCGGGACAGGGAAGGGTAGATACGCAGTATTTT. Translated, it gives CASSSGQGRVDTQYF. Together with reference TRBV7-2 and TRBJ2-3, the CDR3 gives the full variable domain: GAGVSQSPSNKVTEKGKDVELRCDPISGHTALYWYRQSLGQGLEFLIYFQGNSAPDKSGLPSDRFSAERTGGSVSTLTIQRTQQEDSAVYLCASSSGQGRVDTQYFGPGTRLTVL.

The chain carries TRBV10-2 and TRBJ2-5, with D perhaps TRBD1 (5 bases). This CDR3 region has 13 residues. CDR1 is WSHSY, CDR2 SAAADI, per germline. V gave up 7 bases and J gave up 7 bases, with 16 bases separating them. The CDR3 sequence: CASTSQGSGTQYF. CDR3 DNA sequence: TGCGCCAGCACAAGTCAGGGTTCGGGGACCCAGTACTTC.

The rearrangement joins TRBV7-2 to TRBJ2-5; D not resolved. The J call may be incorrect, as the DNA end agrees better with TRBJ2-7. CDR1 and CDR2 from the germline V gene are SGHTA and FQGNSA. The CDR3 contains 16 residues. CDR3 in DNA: TGTGCCAGCAGCCTCGGGCGCGTAAATACTATCTACGAGCAGTACTTC. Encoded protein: CASSLGRVNTIYEQYF.

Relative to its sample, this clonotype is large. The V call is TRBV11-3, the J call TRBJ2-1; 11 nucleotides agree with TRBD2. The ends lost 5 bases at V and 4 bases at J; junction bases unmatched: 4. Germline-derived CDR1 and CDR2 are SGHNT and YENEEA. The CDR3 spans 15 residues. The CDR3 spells CASSLGTSGYNEQFF. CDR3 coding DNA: TGTGCCAGCAGCCTGGGGACTAGCGGTTACAATGAGCAGTTCTTC. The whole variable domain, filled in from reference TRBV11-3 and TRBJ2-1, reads EAGVVQSPRYKIIEKKQPVAFWCNPISGHNTLYWYLQNLGQGPELLIRYENEEAVDDSQLPKDRFSAERLKGVDSTLKIQPAELGDSAVYLCASSLGTSGYNEQFFGPGTRLTVL.

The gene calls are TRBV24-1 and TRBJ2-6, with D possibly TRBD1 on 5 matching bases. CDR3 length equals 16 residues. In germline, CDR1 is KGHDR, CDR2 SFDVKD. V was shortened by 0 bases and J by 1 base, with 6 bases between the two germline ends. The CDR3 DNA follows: TGTGCCACCAGTGATTTGAGGGGTTCTGGGGCCAACGTCCTGACTTTC. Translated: CATSDLRGSGANVLTF.

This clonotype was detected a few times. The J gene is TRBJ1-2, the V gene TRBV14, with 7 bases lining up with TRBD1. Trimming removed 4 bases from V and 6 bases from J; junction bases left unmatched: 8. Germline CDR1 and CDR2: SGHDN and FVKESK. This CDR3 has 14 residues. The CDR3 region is CASSRLTGPDGYTF. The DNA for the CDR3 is TGTGCCAGCAGCCGCCTGACAGGGCCCGATGGCTACACCTTC.

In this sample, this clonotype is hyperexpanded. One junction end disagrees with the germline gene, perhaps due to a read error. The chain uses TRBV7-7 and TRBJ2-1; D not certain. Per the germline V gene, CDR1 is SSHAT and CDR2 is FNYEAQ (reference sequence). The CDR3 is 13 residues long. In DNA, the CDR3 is TGTGCTAGCAGCTTAGAATCCAACAATGAGCAGTTCTTC. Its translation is CASSLESNNEQFF.

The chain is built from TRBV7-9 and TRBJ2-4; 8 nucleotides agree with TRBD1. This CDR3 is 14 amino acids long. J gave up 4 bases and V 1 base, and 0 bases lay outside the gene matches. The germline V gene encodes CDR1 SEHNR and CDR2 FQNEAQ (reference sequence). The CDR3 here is CASSLDRGKNIQYF. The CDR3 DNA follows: TGTGCCAGCAGCTTAGACAGGGGGAAAAACATTCAGTACTTC.

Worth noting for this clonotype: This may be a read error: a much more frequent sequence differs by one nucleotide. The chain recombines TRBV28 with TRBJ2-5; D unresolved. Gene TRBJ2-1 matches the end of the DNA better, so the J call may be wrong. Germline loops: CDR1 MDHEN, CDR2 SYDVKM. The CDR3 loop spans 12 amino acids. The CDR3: CASSFGRYEQFF. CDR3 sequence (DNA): TGTGCCAGCAGTTTTGGACGGTACGAGCAGTTCTTC.